The source of this TCR beta chain is a study of response to subunit inactivated influenza vaccine. Study-wide points: The authors suggested that few new T cells are recruited per seasonal influenza vaccination.

On this clonotype: Its antigen is undetermined.

MiXCR was run by TCRdb on the RT-PCR reads, yielding one entry per CDR3 protein. Of a few hundred thousand distinct CDR3 sequences listed, 20% to 25% are singletons. The sequencing used PBMCs from blood, collected less than 22 months after vaccination. This TCR was recovered from a man aged 50 to 69 who received an inactivated influenza vaccine.

The CDR3 DNA reads as TGCGCCAGCAGCTTGGAAGGAGATACGCAGTATTTT. Translating it yields CASSLEGDTQYF. The V call is TRBV5-1, the J call TRBJ2-3; D unresolved. Germline CDR1 reads SGHRS; CDR2 reads YFSETQ. The CDR3 runs to 12 residues. V was trimmed by 0 bases and J by 5 bases, leaving 4 bases between them.